What follows are 26 T cell receptor beta chains derived from one specimen sequenced in a study of cytomegalovirus exposure and HLA in healthy donors. Primers included in the PCR were 60 Vbeta and 13 Jbeta primers. Some clones are missing from TCRdb's copy, which holds only in-frame ones; the method was immunoSEQ multiplex PCR. The table records 150,000 to 200,000 clones, around 90% of them present only once. Material for sequencing was PBMCs. The receptors were sampled from a woman in her late teens or twenties in good health and CMV-seronegative.

J is TRBJ2-3 and V is TRBV19, with 8 bases aligning to TRBD2. This CDR3 comprises 14 residues. The V gene end was trimmed by 7 bases and the J gene end by 1 base; junction bases not matched to a gene: 4. CDR1 and CDR2 (germline): LNHDA, SQIVND (reference sequence). The CDR3 loop reads CASKRGRGTDTQYF. CDR3 nucleotides: TGTGCCAGTAAGCGGGGGCGCGGCACAGATACGCAGTATTTT.

CDR3 protein: CASSGAGRSGGNEQFF. In DNA, the CDR3 is TGCGCCAGCAGTGGGGCCGGTCGGAGCGGGGGTAATGAGCAGTTCTTC. V gene TRBV10-2 combines with J gene TRBJ2-1, with 8 nucleotides matching TRBD2. There are 16 residues in the CDR3. Germline-derived CDR1 and CDR2 are WSHSY and SAAADI. The J segment lost 7 bases and the V segment lost 4 bases, leaving 12 bases of the junction unmatched.

This clone was detected a few times. The chain joins TRBV9 to TRBJ2-3; 9 nucleotides align to TRBD2. V was pared by 0 bases and J by 2 bases, with 7 bases of the junction left unmatched. CDR1 SGDLS and CDR2 YYNGEE come from the germline V gene. CDR3 length equals 17 residues. For the CDR3, the DNA is TGTGCCAGCAGCGTAGAGGCGGGGGGGCCCTCCACAGATACGCAGTATTTT. This sequence encodes CASSVEAGGPSTDTQYF.

The chain joins TRBV30 to TRBJ2-7; TRBD2 is a possible D gene (5 bases). This CDR3 is 15 amino acids long. Trimming removed 0 bases from V and 5 bases from J, with 17 bases in between. Germline values: CDR1 GTSNPN, CDR2 SVGIG (reference sequence). The CDR3 loop is CAWSVDLGVRHEQYF. The CDR3 DNA sequence: TGTGCCTGGAGTGTAGATTTGGGAGTCAGGCACGAGCAGTACTTC.

In nucleotides, the CDR3 is TGTGCCAGCAGTCAAGGGGGGGGCGGTGGAAACACCATATATTTT. Its protein is CASSQGGGGGNTIYF. The gene calls are TRBV28 and TRBJ1-3, with a tentative D call TRBD1 (6 bases). The germline V gene encodes CDR1 MDHEN and CDR2 SYDVKM. Trimming removed 5 bases from V and 3 bases from J, with 14 bases in between. The CDR3 has 15 amino acids.

The chain recombines TRBV10-2 with TRBJ1-2; TRBD1 might be the D (5 bases). Germline CDR1 reads WSHSY; CDR2 reads SAAADI. The CDR3 contains 13 residues. With 0 bases removed from V and 6 bases from J, the gap between germline ends came to 8 bases. The CDR3 protein is CASSESRGHGYTF. The DNA of the CDR3 is TGCGCCAGCAGTGAGTCAAGGGGCCATGGCTACACCTTC.

This chain links TRBV6-6 with TRBJ2-1, with 12 bases matching TRBD2. With V trimmed by 6 bases and J by 5 bases, 5 bases remained unmatched. This CDR3 is built from 15 residues. Germline V gene lookup returns CDR1 MNHNY and CDR2 SVGAGI (reference sequence). The CDR3 region is CASSLGLAGNNEQFF. The CDR3 coding sequence is TGTGCCAGCAGCTTGGGACTAGCGGGCAACAATGAGCAGTTCTTC.

The genes are TRBV5-4 and TRBJ2-1; 9 positions agree with TRBD1. The germline V gene has CDR1 SGHNT and CDR2 YYREEE (reference sequence). The length of the CDR3 is 15 residues. V lost 2 bases and J lost 2; bases outside the gene matches: 2. The CDR3 DNA reads as TGTGCCAGCAGCTTCCGGGACAGGGCCTACAATGAGCAGTTCTTC. Translation gives CASSFRDRAYNEQFF. The complete variable domain, with remaining parts taken from reference TRBV5-4 and TRBJ2-1, reads ETGVTQSPTHLIKTRGQQVTLRCSSQSGHNTVSWYQQALGQGPQFIFQYYREEENGRGNFPPRFSGLQFPNYSSELNVNALELDDSALYLCASSFRDRAYNEQFFGPGTRLTVL.

This clone was recorded only once. The rearrangement links TRBV4-2 to TRBJ1-2; D possibly corresponds to TRBD1 (5 bases). The CDR3 contains 14 residues. Germline-derived CDR1 and CDR2 are LGHNA and YNFKEQ. Trimming pared 4 bases from V and 10 bases from J, leaving 19 bases between. This chain's CDR3 is CASSPEQELLPYTF. The CDR3 region has the DNA TGTGCCAGCAGCCCAGAACAGGAGTTGCTGCCCTACACCTTC.

The chain uses TRBV4-1 and TRBJ2-7; 8 positions agree with TRBD1. The CDR3 length is 15 residues. J was trimmed by 0 bases and V by 3 bases; bases with no gene match: 4. Germline loops: CDR1 MGHRA, CDR2 YSYEKL. The CDR3: CASSQGDRSSYEQYF. For the CDR3, the DNA is TGCGCCAGCAGCCAGGGGGACAGGAGCTCCTACGAGCAGTACTTC.

This clone was counted a single time. The chain couples TRBV4-1 to TRBJ1-2; TRBD1 is a possible D gene (6 bases). V was clipped by 8 bases and J by 3 bases, with 19 bases between them. This CDR3 is built from 15 residues. The V gene's germline CDR1 is MGHRA and CDR2 YSYEKL. Written as DNA, the CDR3 is TGCGCCAGCCGACCCCGCTCCGGGACATACTATGGCTACACCTTC. This translates into CASRPRSGTYYGYTF.

V and J are TRBV5-4 and TRBJ2-3; the D gene is possibly TRBD2 (6 bases). Germline CDR1 and CDR2: SGHNT and YYREEE (reference sequence). Trimming cost V 10 bases and J 0 bases, with 33 bases left between them. The CDR3 extends over 20 amino acids. This CDR3 is CAGSHHPLARGSYSTDTQYF. The CDR3, as DNA: TGTGCCGGTTCCCATCACCCGCTAGCGCGAGGATCATATAGCACAGATACGCAGTATTTT.

In the case of this clone: The junction differs from germline at one of its ends, possibly a read error. The chain is built from TRBV7-9 and TRBJ2-1; perhaps TRBD2 as D (5 bases). Germline values: CDR1 SEHNR, CDR2 FQNEAQ (reference sequence). The CDR3 extends over 14 amino acids. The CDR3 DNA sequence: TGTGCCAGCAGCTTAGCGGGAGCCTACAATGGGCAGTTCTTC. Its translation: CASSLAGAYNGQFF.

The rearrangement links TRBV6-6 to TRBJ2-7, with 8 bases fitting TRBD1. This CDR3 region has 15 residues. V trimming: 6 bases; J trimming: 0 bases; junction bases outside the gene matches: 7. Germline CDR1 and CDR2: MNHNY and SVGAGI (reference sequence). The CDR3 loop is CASRTGTGFSYEQYF. The CDR3 bases are TGTGCCAGCAGAACCGGGACAGGATTCTCCTACGAGCAGTACTTC.

This sequence joins TRBV4-1 and TRBJ2-1; no firm D call. The V end lost 0 bases, the J end lost 3 bases, and 12 bases lay between the germline ends. This CDR3 region has 16 residues. Germline assignment: CDR1 MGHRA and CDR2 YSYEKL. The CDR3 DNA sequence: TGCGCCAGCAGCCAAGATAGCATCGTACTCTACAATGAGCAGTTCTTC. This encodes CASSQDSIVLYNEQFF.

The CDR3 loop reads CASSFSGTVNTEAFF. The CDR3, as DNA: TGTGCCAGCAGCTTCTCCGGGACAGTCAACACTGAAGCTTTCTTT. The rearrangement joins TRBV7-8 to TRBJ1-1; 7 bases map to TRBD1. The CDR3 is made up of 15 amino acids. V lost 3 bases, J lost 2 bases, and 6 bases stayed unmatched. In germline, CDR1 is SGHVS, CDR2 FQNEAQ.

The chain recombines TRBV4-2 with TRBJ2-1, with 8 nucleotides matching TRBD2. The V segment lost 1 base and the J segment 7 bases; nucleotides outside the gene matches: 3. The CDR3 loop spans 14 amino acids. Per the germline V gene, CDR1 is LGHNA and CDR2 is YNFKEQ. The CDR3 bases are TGTGCCAGCAGCCAAGGGACGGGGGGGAATGAGCAGTTCTTC. This sequence encodes CASSQGTGGNEQFF.

A single count supports this clone. The gene calls are TRBV7-6 and TRBJ2-7; tentative D call: TRBD2 (6 bases). The germline V gene has CDR1 SGHVS and CDR2 FNYEAQ. V lost 0 bases and J lost 7, with 13 bases in between. The CDR3 totals 14 residues. The CDR3 DNA sequence: TGTGCCAGCAGCTTAGCGCCGCGGAGGGATGAGCAGTACTTC. Its translation: CASSLAPRRDEQYF.

J is TRBJ2-7 and V is TRBV2; the D gene is possibly TRBD1 (5 bases). V was pared by 2 bases and J by 6 bases, with 14 bases between. CDR3 length equals 14 residues. Germline lookup yields CDR1 SNHLY and CDR2 FYNNEI. In DNA form, the CDR3 reads TGTGCCAGCAGTGAACGCCCAGGGTGGGGCGAGCAGTACTTC. Residues: CASSERPGWGEQYF.

The rearrangement uses TRBV29-1 and TRBJ2-3, with 10 bases lining up with TRBD2. Per germline, CDR1 SQVTM and CDR2 ANQGSEA. CDR3 size: 15 residues. The V and J ends lost 8 bases and 6 bases, in that order; junction bases with no gene match: 14. The CDR3 region has the DNA TGCAGCACTACTTTTAGCGGGAGGTCTTCGGATACGCAGTATTTT. Translated, it gives CSTTFSGRSSDTQYF.

The J gene is TRBJ2-7, the V gene TRBV6-4; D is uncertain. CDR3 length: 15 residues. V gave up 2 bases and J gave up 0 bases, with 11 bases separating them. CDR1 and CDR2 from the germline V gene are MRHNA and SNTAGT. DNA for the CDR3: TGTGCCAGCAGTGACGTAGACACCCACTCCTACGAGCAGTACTTC. It specifies CASSDVDTHSYEQYF.

The J gene is TRBJ2-5, the V gene TRBV7-6; D remains ambiguous. V lost 3 bases and J lost 5, with 7 bases in between. This CDR3 is built from 12 residues. Germline V lookup: CDR1 SGHVS, CDR2 FNYEAQ. CDR3 in DNA: TGTGCCAGCAGCTTCCTCGGGGAGACCCAGTACTTC. Protein product: CASSFLGETQYF.

The rearrangement links TRBV4-1 to TRBJ1-4; D uncertain. CDR1 is MGHRA and CDR2 is YSYEKL in the germline V gene. This CDR3 contains 16 residues. Trimming took 8 bases from V and 8 from J, leaving 24 bases between them. The CDR3 here is CASSNSKEEGLEKLFF. The CDR3 region has the DNA TGCGCCAGCTCAAATAGTAAGGAGGAAGGACTCGAAAAACTGTTTTTT.

V is TRBV19 and J is TRBJ1-5; no clear D. Per germline, CDR1 LNHDA and CDR2 SQIVND (reference sequence). With 5 bases removed from V and 2 bases from J, the gap between germline ends came to 16 bases. The CDR3 extends over 16 amino acids. DNA of the CDR3: TGTGCCAGTAGTGGAATGGGAGGTATAGGCAATCAGCCCCAGCATTTT. This sequence encodes CASSGMGGIGNQPQHF.

This clone was counted only a few times. The rearrangement joins TRBV4-3 to TRBJ1-4, with D possibly being TRBD1 (6 bases). Germline values: CDR1 LGHNA, CDR2 YSLEER. V was pared by 0 bases and J by 3 bases, with 14 bases between. The CDR3 contains 17 residues. The CDR3 here is CASSQDWVEGANEKLFF. The CDR3 DNA reads as TGCGCCAGCAGCCAAGATTGGGTCGAGGGGGCTAATGAAAAACTGTTTTTT.

Points on this clone: A read error may account for a junction end that differs from germline. This CDR3 is CASSQDRNYGYTF. The DNA for the CDR3 is TGTGCCAGCAGTCAAGACAGGAACTATGGCTACACCTTC. V and J are TRBV14 and TRBJ1-2, with TRBD1 as a possible D gene (6 bases). The V gene's germline CDR1 is SGHDN and CDR2 FVKESK. The CDR3 runs to 13 residues.